This TCR beta chain was documented in a study of spatial heterogeneity in lung cancer (dated by TCRdb to the late 2010s). About the investigation overall: More beta-chain than alpha-chain transcripts were consistently detected, likely reflecting higher beta-chain transcript abundance. TCR transcript counts in tumor regions correlated strongly with a T cell transcriptional module score from matched bulk RNA-seq. In non-small cell lung cancer, the study quantitatively compared TCR alpha and beta repertoires across several tumor regions, matched nontumor lung, and blood. In the raw uncorrected reads, each unique combination of TCR and UMI appeared more than ten times on average. Nonsynonymous mutation counts, determined by whole-exome sequencing of tumor tissue, were related to TCR repertoire features. Both alpha and beta chains were TCR-sequenced in 210 or so tumor regions, under 85 matched nontumor lung samples and roughly 50 PBMC samples obtained at surgery. Broad study findings and their caveats: Confirming at a functional level the hypothesis that regional TCRs recognize regional mutations was considered to require additional single-cell paired TCR alpha and beta sequencing. The tumor nonsynonymous mutation count correlated with the number of expanded intratumoral alpha and beta TCRs. Counts of ubiquitous and regional expanded TCRs correlated with counts of ubiquitous and regional nonsynonymous mutations, respectively. TCR-seq coverage of tumor T cells was estimated at only about 7% for alpha chains and 13% to 15% for beta chains.

Receptor amplification or capture employed 5' RACE. Sequencer: NextSeq 500. The TCR library protocol attached a unique molecular identifier to each TCR cDNA molecule to allow correction of PCR and sequencing errors. On the study's bioinformatics: Decombinator tools were used for TCR identification, UMI-based error correction and CDR3 extraction. TCRs above a frequency of 2 per 1,000, corresponding to the top 1% of the tumor frequency distribution, were defined as expanded. Expanded tumor TCRs statistically deemed absent (corrected P<0.05) from at least one tumor region were classed as regional, and all other expanded tumor TCRs were classed as ubiquitous. Renyi diversity was computed with the R vegan package after each repertoire had been subsampled 100 times to 5,000 TCRs. CDR3 similarity networks were built from amino acid triplet string-kernel similarity, with CDR3s being connected when pairwise similarity was above 0.82. TCRdb reprocessed the public reads (quality trimming at Q25 with fastp, clone calling with MiXCR) and kept in-frame beta chains. Identical CDR3 proteins give one entry, which carries the most common genes and DNA. The V and J calls were not made by the authors but by TCRdb's processing. This sample has under 20,000 distinct CDR3 sequences in its table, and 5.8% of those were observed once. Under 13% of the sample is held by the ten biggest clonotypes.

The time point label, read with the paper, signifies: sample taken at primary tumor resection. Donors were 72 patients with early-stage, untreated non-small cell lung cancer from the lung TRACERx cohort. Whole RNA extracted from tumor and nontumor lung tissue, or from cryopreserved PBMC samples, was used for TCR sequencing without cell sorting. A patient was chosen for TCR sequencing only when enough RNA was available from at least two tumor regions. Tumor and adjacent nontumor lung specimens were reviewed by a lung pathologist before selection. To note about this clonotype: Its cognate antigen has yet to be identified. No per-base quality is available; no much larger clone lies one base away. As an off-target read in a library built for alpha chains, this beta chain has a frequency of little significance.

V is trimmed back by 6 bases and J by 6 bases, and the junction contains 16 bases that no gene match accounts for. The CDR3 runs 17 residues from the cysteine to the phenylalanine. Only the CDR3 part of the read is kept: 51 bases, read in frame from the first base. Looking up the germline V gene yields CDR1 MDHEN and CDR2 SYDVKM. This TCR came from a female donor with early-stage non-small cell lung cancer. The sample in question was lung tumor tissue, obtained at surgery. This receptor chain uses TRBV28 and TRBJ2-1; 8 central bases correspond to TRBD2. The CDR3 protein sequence reads: CASSRGSLADLGNEQFF. The sequenced DNA: TGTGCCAGCAGCCGGGGCTCACTAGCGGACCTGGGCAATGAGCAGTTCTTC.